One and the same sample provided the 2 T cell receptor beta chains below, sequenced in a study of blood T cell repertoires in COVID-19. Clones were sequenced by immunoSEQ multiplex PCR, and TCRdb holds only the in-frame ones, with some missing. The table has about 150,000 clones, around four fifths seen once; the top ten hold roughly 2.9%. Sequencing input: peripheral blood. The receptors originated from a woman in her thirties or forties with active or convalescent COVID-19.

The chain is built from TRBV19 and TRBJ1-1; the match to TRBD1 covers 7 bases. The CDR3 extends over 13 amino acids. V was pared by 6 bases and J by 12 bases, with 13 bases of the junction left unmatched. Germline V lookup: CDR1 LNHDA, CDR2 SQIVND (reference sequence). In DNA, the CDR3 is TGTGCCAGTAGCGAGGGGGCGCGGGCGAAAACTTTCTTT. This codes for CASSEGARAKTFF.

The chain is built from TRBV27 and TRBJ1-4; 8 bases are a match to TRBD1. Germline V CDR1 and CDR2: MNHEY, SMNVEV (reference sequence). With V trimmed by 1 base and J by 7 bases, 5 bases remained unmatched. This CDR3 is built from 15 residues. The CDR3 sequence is CASSLWGQVPEKLFF. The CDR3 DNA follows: TGTGCCAGCAGTTTATGGGGACAGGTGCCTGAAAAACTGTTTTTT.